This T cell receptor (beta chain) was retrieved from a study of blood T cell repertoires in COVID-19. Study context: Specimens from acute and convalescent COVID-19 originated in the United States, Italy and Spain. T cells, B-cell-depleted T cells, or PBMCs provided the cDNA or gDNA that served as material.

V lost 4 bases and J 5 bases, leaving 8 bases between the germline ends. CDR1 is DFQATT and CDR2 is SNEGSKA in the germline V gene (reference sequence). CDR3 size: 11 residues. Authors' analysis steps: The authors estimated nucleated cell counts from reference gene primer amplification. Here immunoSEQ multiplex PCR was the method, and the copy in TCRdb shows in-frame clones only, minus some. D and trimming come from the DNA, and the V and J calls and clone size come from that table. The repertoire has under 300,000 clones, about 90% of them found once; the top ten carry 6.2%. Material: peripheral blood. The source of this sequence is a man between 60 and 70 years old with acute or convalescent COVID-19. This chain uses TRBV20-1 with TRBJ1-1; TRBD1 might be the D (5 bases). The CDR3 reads CSAKGETEAFF. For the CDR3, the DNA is TGCAGTGCTAAAGGGGAAACTGAAGCTTTCTTT.